The 29 T cell receptor beta chains listed next were all sequenced from one sample in a study of vaccination effects on CD4 cells after COVID-19 (dated by TCRdb to the early 2020s). After around 11 days of culture, CD4+ T cells were isolated with the EasySep CD4+ T cell isolation kit. The method was the immunoSEQ multiplex PCR assay. TCRdb retrieved this table from immuneACCESS and kept in-frame rearrangements only. Not all clones are present; in checked studies, unresolved V genes account for under half, and no reason is known for the remainder. Across this sample there are approximately 50,000 clones, with about three quarters seen only once. Around 11% of the sample comes from the top ten. No cognate antigen is known for these TCRs. The sample here was CD4+ T cells from PBMCs cultured without peptide, taken before COVID-19 vaccination. These receptors were collected from a human donor who had a prior SARS-CoV-2 infection.

This clone was seen a handful of times. J is TRBJ1-2 and V is TRBV20-1, with 9 nucleotides matching TRBD1. Germline CDR1 and CDR2: DFQATT and SNEGSKA (reference sequence). Trimming took 3 bases from V and 8 from J; bases not matched to a gene: 10. This CDR3 is built from 14 residues. This CDR3 reads CSASSGTGYEGYTF. For the CDR3, the DNA is TGCAGTGCTAGTTCCGGGACAGGGTATGAGGGCTACACCTTC.

The rearrangement uses TRBV6-6 and TRBJ2-3; 9 bases map to TRBD1. J lost 4 bases, V lost 2 bases, and 7 bases had no gene match. The CDR3 loop spans 16 amino acids. Germline CDR1 reads MNHNY; CDR2 reads SVGAGI (reference sequence). The CDR3, as DNA: TGTGCCAGCAGTTACACGGACAGGGGAAGGCCAGATACGCAGTATTTT. Translated: CASSYTDRGRPDTQYF.

This clone was seen only a few times. The rearrangement uses TRBV18 and TRBJ2-1; the D call may be TRBD1 or TRBD2 (5 bases each). The CDR3 covers 15 residues. Germline assignment: CDR1 KGHSH and CDR2 LQKENI. The V gene lost 2 bases and the J gene lost 7 bases, with 15 bases spanning the gap. This chain's CDR3 is CASSPLRVRANEQFF. CDR3 sequence (DNA): TGTGCCAGCTCACCATTGAGGGTCAGGGCAAATGAGCAGTTCTTC.

The chain links TRBV20-1 to TRBJ1-1; possible D gene TRBD1, 5 bases. This CDR3 comprises 11 residues. Germline V CDR1 and CDR2: DFQATT, SNEGSKA (reference sequence). Trimming cost V 7 bases and J 8 bases, with 14 bases left between them. The CDR3 loop is CSVGSTEEAFF. DNA of the CDR3: TGCAGTGTCGGGTCGACAGAAGAAGCTTTCTTT.

In this sample, this clone turned up once. The chain joins TRBV5-5 to TRBJ1-2; D uncertain. The germline V gene has CDR1 SGHKS and CDR2 YYEKEE (reference sequence). The CDR3 loop spans 15 amino acids. Between the trimmed V and J ends, which lost 4 bases and 0 bases, there was a span of 13 bases. CDR3 loop: CASSPPAGSNYGYTF. The CDR3 DNA follows: TGTGCCAGCAGCCCCCCAGCGGGGTCTAACTATGGCTACACCTTC. The whole variable domain, filled in from reference TRBV5-5 and TRBJ1-2, reads DAGVTQSPTHLIKTRGQQVTLRCSPISGHKSVSWYQQVLGQGPQFIFQYYEKEERGRGNFPDRFSARQFPNYSSELNVNALLLGDSALYLCASSPPAGSNYGYTFGSGTRLTVV.

The V call is TRBV7-3, the J call TRBJ2-7; D ambiguous. Germline CDR1 and CDR2: SGHTA and FQGTGA. V lost 4 bases to trimming and J lost 3 bases, with 7 bases between them. The CDR3 contains 12 residues. The CDR3 region has the DNA TGTGCCAGCAGCTCGACCCGCTACGAGCAGTACTTC. This sequence encodes CASSSTRYEQYF.

This clone was observed a single time. The chain carries TRBV2 and TRBJ2-3; TRBD1 is a possible D gene (8 bases). The CDR3 is 15 amino acids. V lost 2 bases and J 4 bases, leaving 13 bases between the germline ends. The germline V gene encodes CDR1 SNHLY and CDR2 FYNNEI. Here the CDR3 reads CASSERTGGADTQYF. DNA for the CDR3: TGTGCCAGCAGTGAACGCACAGGGGGGGCAGATACGCAGTATTTT. Filled out from reference TRBV2 and TRBJ2-3, the complete variable domain reads EPEVTQTPSHQVTQMGQEVILRCVPISNHLYFYWYRQILGQKVEFLVSFYNNEISEKSEIFDDQFSVERPDGSNFTLKIRSTKLEDSAMYFCASSERTGGADTQYFGPGTRLTVL.

The CDR3: CASSGRYEETQYF. The CDR3 DNA sequence: TGTGCCAGCAGCGGTAGATACGAAGAGACCCAGTACTTC. The rearrangement uses TRBV25-1 and TRBJ2-5; D gene unclear. The germline CDR1 and CDR2 sequences are MGHDK and SYGVNS. V lost 6 bases, J lost 3 bases, and 11 bases lay in between. The CDR3 totals 13 residues. The full variable domain, its missing parts supplied by reference TRBV25-1 and TRBJ2-5, is EADIYQTPRYLVIGTGKKITLECSQTMGHDKMYWYQQDPGMELHLIHYSYGVNSTEKGDLSSESTVSRIRTEHFPLTLESARPSHTSQYLCASSGRYEETQYFGPGTRLLVL.

Only one count was recorded for this clone. The chain couples TRBV11-3 to TRBJ2-2; D is perhaps TRBD2 (6 bases). Trimming pared 1 base from V and 7 bases from J, leaving 13 bases between. The CDR3 is made up of 15 amino acids. Germline CDR1 and CDR2: SGHNT and YENEEA. The CDR3 protein is CASSLVRGIVGELFF. The CDR3 DNA is TGTGCCAGCAGCTTAGTTCGCGGGATTGTCGGGGAGCTGTTTTTT.

The chain recombines TRBV7-2 with TRBJ2-2; possibly TRBD2 for D (6 bases). This CDR3 has 16 residues. CDR1 and CDR2 (germline): SGHTA, FQGNSA. Trimming removed 0 bases from V and 6 bases from J, with 14 bases in between. The CDR3 bases are TGTGCCAGCAGCTTAGCCCGATCTAGCGCTCCCGGGGAGCTGTTTTTT. Residues: CASSLARSSAPGELFF.

This clone was counted a few times. The genes are TRBV11-2 and TRBJ2-7; D may be TRBD1 (6 bases). Trimming took off 4 bases at V and 7 bases at J, with 14 bases between the two ends. The germline CDR1 and CDR2 sequences are SGHAT and FQNNGV. CDR3 length: 13 amino acids. The CDR3 here is CASSSGQRIEQYF. The CDR3, as DNA: TGTGCCAGCAGCTCAGGACAGAGGATTGAGCAGTACTTC.

The CDR3 protein is CASSSNPAGGEKLFF. CDR3 DNA sequence: TGCGCCAGCAGCTCCAACCCTGCCGGGGGTGAAAAACTGTTTTTT. J is TRBJ1-4 and V is TRBV5-1, with D possibly TRBD1 on 5 matching bases. Trimming removed 3 bases at V and 7 bases at J, with 16 bases between. Per germline, CDR1 SGHRS and CDR2 YFSETQ. The CDR3 extends over 15 amino acids.

The chain joins TRBV19 to TRBJ2-1; 11 bases are shared with TRBD2. V was clipped by 3 bases and J by 8 bases; unmatched bases: 9. The CDR3 loop spans 16 amino acids. The germline CDR1 and CDR2 sequences are LNHDA and SQIVND (reference sequence). The CDR3 DNA reads TGTGCCAGTAGTATGGGCGGGACTAGCGGTAGTCATGAGCAGTTCTTC. Protein sequence: CASSMGGTSGSHEQFF.

The chain uses TRBV6-5 and TRBJ2-7; TRBD2 agrees at 11 bases. The CDR3 loop spans 14 amino acids. CDR1 MNHEY and CDR2 SVGAGI come from the germline V gene. V shed 6 bases, J shed 6 bases, and the junction held 7 bases outside the gene matches. CDR3 protein: CASRILAGAGEQYF. CDR3 nucleotide sequence: TGTGCCAGCAGGATACTAGCGGGGGCGGGCGAGCAGTACTTC.

The chain has TRBV7-3 and TRBJ2-1, with D possibly matching TRBD1 (6 bases). The CDR3 is made up of 13 amino acids. CDR1 SGHTA and CDR2 FQGTGA come from the germline V gene. Trimming pared 5 bases from V and 12 bases from J, leaving 17 bases between. The CDR3 nucleotides are TGTGCCAGCAGCGAAGACCCGGCGACAGGGCAGTTCTTC. Protein: CASSEDPATGQFF.

DNA for the CDR3: TGTGCCAGCAGCTTACAGGACAGAGAAAATGAAAAACTGTTTTTT. It encodes CASSLQDRENEKLFF. The rearrangement joins TRBV5-8 to TRBJ1-4; D perhaps matches TRBD1 (6 bases). The CDR3 consists of 15 residues. Germline lookup yields CDR1 SGHTS and CDR2 YDEGEE. The ends were cut back, 2 bases at V and 5 bases at J, with 13 bases in the middle.

There are a few counts of this clone. CDR3 bases: TGCGCCAGCAGCTTGAGACAGGGGGGCGATGAGCAGTTCTTC. This translates into CASSLRQGGDEQFF. The chain links TRBV5-1 to TRBJ2-1; 9 nucleotides line up with TRBD1. The CDR3 totals 14 residues. Germline V CDR1 and CDR2: SGHRS, YFSETQ. The V gene end was trimmed by 1 base and the J gene end by 8 bases; junction bases not matched to a gene: 4.

The J gene is TRBJ2-7, the V gene TRBV11-2; no definite D call. CDR1 SGHAT and CDR2 FQNNGV come from the germline V gene. The CDR3 runs 12 residues. V was shortened by 2 bases and J by 5 bases, with 7 bases between the two germline ends. This chain's CDR3 is CASSLSQNEQYF. The CDR3 DNA reads as TGTGCCAGCAGCTTAAGTCAGAACGAGCAGTACTTC.

The V gene is TRBV18, the J gene TRBJ2-3; D remains unclear. Germline V CDR1 and CDR2: KGHSH, LQKENI. The V and J ends lost 5 bases and 2 bases respectively, with 8 bases between them. This CDR3 is 13 amino acids long. The DNA for the CDR3 is TGTGCCAGCTCATTGGACCACACAGATACGCAGTATTTT. As protein: CASSLDHTDTQYF.

The V gene is TRBV24-1, the J gene TRBJ2-1, with D tentatively TRBD2 (5 bases). Trimming took 7 bases from V and 3 from J, leaving 9 bases between them. The CDR3 runs 13 residues. Germline CDR1 reads KGHDR; CDR2 reads SFDVKD. The CDR3 DNA follows: TGTGCCACCAGCCGCCGGGGCTACAATGAGCAGTTCTTC. This gives the protein CATSRRGYNEQFF.

The V and J genes are TRBV2 and TRBJ1-3; D gene uncertain. V gave up 3 bases and J gave up 1 base, with 7 bases separating them. The CDR3 runs to 14 residues. The germline gives CDR1 SNHLY, CDR2 FYNNEI. The CDR3 DNA is TGTGCCAGCAGTGAGGTCAGATCTGGAAACACCATATATTTT. This translates into CASSEVRSGNTIYF. The variable domain in full, with the rest retrieved from reference TRBV2 and TRBJ1-3, is EPEVTQTPSHQVTQMGQEVILRCVPISNHLYFYWYRQILGQKVEFLVSFYNNEISEKSEIFDDQFSVERPDGSNFTLKIRSTKLEDSAMYFCASSEVRSGNTIYFGEGSWLTVV.

The rearrangement joins TRBV11-2 to TRBJ2-1, with 8 bases that match TRBD1. V lost 5 bases, J lost 4 bases, and 7 bases stayed unmatched. The CDR3 spans 15 residues. Looked up from germline, CDR1 is SGHAT and CDR2 is FQNNGV. CDR3 in amino acids: CASSLGDRQYNEQFF. CDR3 DNA sequence: TGTGCCAGCAGCCTCGGGGACAGGCAATACAATGAGCAGTTCTTC. Combining the CDR3 with reference TRBV11-2 and TRBJ2-1 gives the whole variable domain EAGVAQSPRYKIIEKRQSVAFWCNPISGHATLYWYQQILGQGPKLLIQFQNNGVVDDSQLPKDRFSAERLKGVDSTLKIQPAKLEDSAVYLCASSLGDRQYNEQFFGPGTRLTVL.

This clone showed up just a few times. The J gene is TRBJ2-6, the V gene TRBV30, with a tentative D call TRBD2 (5 bases). Germline V lookup: CDR1 GTSNPN, CDR2 SVGIG (reference sequence). V was pared by 3 bases and J by 0 bases, with 18 bases between. The CDR3 has 18 residues. The DNA for the CDR3 is TGTGCCTGGAGCGGGGTGAGGGTAGTAGGCTCTGGGGCCAACGTCCTGACTTTC. Its translation: CAWSGVRVVGSGANVLTF.

V usage is TRBV6-5 and J usage is TRBJ2-7; D might be TRBD2 (6 bases). The length of the CDR3 is 13 residues. Germline lookup yields CDR1 MNHEY and CDR2 SVGAGI. The germline V and J ends were trimmed by 6 bases and 1 base, with 10 bases remaining between them. The CDR3 loop is CASRRDFSYEQYF. The CDR3 DNA sequence: TGTGCCAGCAGACGGGACTTTTCCTACGAGCAGTACTTC.

This rearrangement joins TRBV15 to TRBJ2-7; 7 bases are shared with TRBD2. V trimming: 0 bases; J trimming: 1 base; junction bases outside the gene matches: 9. Germline V gene data show CDR1 as LNHNV and CDR2 as YYDKDF (reference sequence). CDR3 length equals 17 residues. The CDR3 reads CATSRDLGGRLSYEQYF. The DNA of the CDR3 is TGTGCCACCAGCAGAGATTTGGGCGGGAGATTATCCTACGAGCAGTACTTC. Supplemented by reference TRBV15 and TRBJ2-7, the full variable domain reads DAMVIQNPRYQVTQFGKPVTLSCSQTLNHNVMYWYQQKSSQAPKLLFHYYDKDFNNEADTPDNFQSRRPNTSFCFLDIRSPGLGDTAMYLCATSRDLGGRLSYEQYFGPGTRLTVT.

This clone was detected a few times. The chain carries TRBV18 and TRBJ1-1; D remains ambiguous. This CDR3 has 15 residues. Germline values: CDR1 KGHSH, CDR2 LQKENI. Trimming left V 6 bases short and J 4 bases short, with 18 bases between. The CDR3 DNA is TGTGCCAGCTCCAACAGCGGGAGAACCGGCACTGAAGCTTTCTTT. Encoded protein: CASSNSGRTGTEAFF.

This rearrangement joins TRBV18 to TRBJ1-6; no definite D call. V lost 8 bases, J lost 3 bases, and 5 bases lay in between. Germline assignment: CDR1 KGHSH and CDR2 LQKENI. This CDR3 has 12 amino acids. DNA of the CDR3: TGTGCCAGCCGTAGCTATAATTCACCCCTCCACTTT. This sequence encodes CASRSYNSPLHF.

V usage is TRBV19 and J usage is TRBJ2-5; tentatively, D is TRBD1 or TRBD2 (5 bases each). The CDR3 consists of 15 residues. V was pared by 5 bases and J by 5 bases, with 18 bases between. CDR1 is LNHDA and CDR2 is SQIVND in the germline V gene (reference sequence). CDR3 nucleotide sequence: TGTGCCAGTAGTCCGCCGGGCTTGAGGGGCGAGACCCAGTACTTC. Amino acid sequence: CASSPPGLRGETQYF.

This chain joins TRBV6-1 and TRBJ2-2; no reliable D call. The V end lost 3 bases, the J end lost 8 bases, and 4 bases lay between the germline ends. CDR1 and CDR2 from the germline V gene are MNHNS and SASEGT. The CDR3 has 11 residues. The CDR3 here is CASSEWGELFF. CDR3 nucleotides: TGTGCCAGCAGTGAGTGGGGGGAGCTGTTTTTT.